This TCR beta chain is drawn from a study of blood T cell repertoires in COVID-19. Study-wide context: The origin of the acute and convalescent COVID-19 samples was the United States, Italy and Spain. T cells, B-cell-depleted T cells, or PBMCs provided the cDNA or gDNA that served as material.

Clones were sequenced by immunoSEQ multiplex PCR, and TCRdb holds only the in-frame ones, with some missing. The repertoire holds hundreds of thousands of clones, more than 75% seen once, with about 6.9% in the top ten. Recruited during active infection, patients (from Seattle) were subsequently followed longitudinally. V shed 5 bases and J shed 5 bases, with 12 bases lying between them. The CDR3 sequence is 13 residues long. Germline V gives CDR1 KGHSH, CDR2 LQKENI. The material sequenced was peripheral blood. The J gene is TRBJ2-5, the V gene TRBV18, with D possibly being TRBD2 (6 bases). This receptor was identified in a woman aged 45-59 years with COVID-19, enrolled during active disease. The CDR3 bases are TGTGCCAGCTCAGCCGGGACTGGGGAGACCCAGTACTTC. Its protein is CASSAGTGETQYF.